This T cell receptor (beta chain) came from a study of shared clonotypes between healthy human individuals. Of note for this clone: What it binds is not known.

Profiling relied on immunoSEQ multiplex PCR, and the TCRdb table lists in-frame clones only, not all of them. Among 1,500,000 or so clones listed, roughly 96% were seen once. Naive CD45RA+ and memory CD45RA-negative subsets were split from CD4+ cells. Study-wide results and caveats: Sharing across four donors was highest in naive CD4 (around 5%) and lowest in memory CD8 (around 0.4%).

The sample comprised naive CD4+ T cells sorted from blood. Indicated subset: CD45RA+ positively selected. This TCR was recovered from a young man in good health.

CDR3: CASSLRQGQETQYF. The DNA for the CDR3 is TGTGCCAGCAGCCTAAGACAGGGGCAAGAGACCCAGTACTTC. J is TRBJ2-5 and V is TRBV5-5; 8 bases fit TRBD1. Unmatched junction bases numbered 4, after V lost 4 bases and J lost 2 bases. The CDR3 extends over 14 amino acids. CDR1 and CDR2 from the germline V gene are SGHKS and YYEKEE (reference sequence).